The clone carrying this T cell receptor beta chain was detected a few times. This entry is derived from a study of blood T cell repertoires in COVID-19. All enrollees were about 18 to 95 years old and from about 25 US areas. Researchers sorted participants into cohorts using their self-reported clinical history. As processed by the authors: Estimation of nucleated cell counts was performed using reference gene primer amplification. Produced via immunoSEQ multiplex PCR; TCRdb's table is partial and in-frame only. V, J and clone size were drawn from that table, and D and trimming were deduced from the DNA. The sample gives 140,000 to 150,000 clones, 86% of which show up once; more than 3.5% is in the top ten. This CDR3 contains 16 residues. CDR1 and CDR2 from the germline V gene are MDHEN and SYDVKM. V lost 6 bases, J lost 4 bases, and 14 bases stayed unmatched.

The sequence came from a man aged 50 to 60 who had recovered from COVID-19. Sequenced: PBMCs or T cells enriched from blood (not recorded which). The V gene is TRBV28, the J gene TRBJ1-2; 7 bases align to TRBD1. The CDR3 region is CASRNGRQGIGYGYTF. The CDR3, as DNA: TGTGCCAGCAGGAACGGAAGACAGGGTATCGGCTATGGCTACACCTTC.